Following are 32 T cell receptor beta chains from one sample sequenced in a study of blood T cell repertoires in COVID-19. TCRdb keeps only in-frame clones here, not all; method: immunoSEQ multiplex PCR. The sample records some 250,000 clones, roughly 91% being singletons. The sequencing input was peripheral blood. The receptors here all came from a middle-aged woman who had recovered from COVID-19.

The J gene is TRBJ1-4, the V gene TRBV24-1; weak D call: TRBD1 (6 bases). CDR1 is KGHDR and CDR2 is SFDVKD in the germline V gene. V lost 3 bases and J 7 bases, leaving 11 bases between the germline ends. The CDR3 extends over 14 amino acids. The CDR3 nucleotides read TGTGCCACCAGTGATGGGGGCATGGGTGAAAAACTGTTTTTT. It translates to CATSDGGMGEKLFF.

The chain has TRBV27 and TRBJ1-2, with D possibly matching TRBD1 (6 bases). CDR1 and CDR2 from the germline V gene are MNHEY and SMNVEV (reference sequence). CDR3 size: 16 residues. Between the trimmed V and J ends, which lost 0 bases and 6 bases, there was a span of 17 bases. CDR3 sequence (DNA): TGTGCCAGCAGTTTATCCTCTTATAACAGGGACCATGGCTACACCTTC. It is translated as CASSLSSYNRDHGYTF.

The rearrangement links TRBV15 to TRBJ2-7, with D perhaps TRBD2 (6 bases). Trimming pared 0 bases from V and 7 bases from J, leaving 16 bases between. The CDR3 loop spans 15 amino acids. Germline V gene lookup returns CDR1 LNHNV and CDR2 YYDKDF (reference sequence). In DNA form, the CDR3 reads TGTGCCACCAGCAGAGAGCGACCGGGACTTGGGGAGCAGTACTTC. Protein sequence: CATSRERPGLGEQYF.

This clone was seen once. In DNA, the CDR3 is TGTGCCAGCAGCTTGGTGGCAGGGGGATTGAGGACTGAAGCTTTCTTT. It specifies CASSLVAGGLRTEAFF. The V and J genes are TRBV5-4 and TRBJ1-1, with TRBD1 matching 7 bases. Germline loops: CDR1 SGHNT, CDR2 YYREEE (reference sequence). V trimming: 0 bases; J trimming: 5 bases; junction bases outside the gene matches: 10. The CDR3 has 16 amino acids.

The sample holds one count of this clone. The CDR3 is CASSQEPSGGGGEKLFF. CDR3 sequence (DNA): TGTGCCAGCAGCCAAGAACCGTCCGGGGGCGGGGGTGAAAAACTGTTTTTT. The V and J genes are TRBV4-2 and TRBJ1-4; TRBD1 is a possible D gene (6 bases). Trimming took off 0 bases at V and 7 bases at J, with 18 bases between the two ends. CDR1 and CDR2 from the germline V gene are LGHNA and YNFKEQ. This CDR3 has 17 residues.

The gene calls are TRBV30 and TRBJ1-2; possible D gene TRBD1, 5 bases. This CDR3 is built from 13 residues. Between the trimmed V and J ends, which lost 2 bases and 4 bases, there was a span of 11 bases. Germline CDR1 and CDR2: GTSNPN and SVGIG (reference sequence). The CDR3 sequence: CAWSPQAPYGYTF. For the CDR3, the DNA is TGTGCCTGGAGTCCACAGGCCCCCTATGGCTACACCTTC.

The V gene is TRBV7-9, the J gene TRBJ2-5; TRBD2 matches at 7 bases. Germline CDR1 reads SEHNR; CDR2 reads FQNEAQ (reference sequence). This CDR3 is built from 15 residues. Unmatched junction bases numbered 4, after V lost 2 bases and J lost 1 base. CDR3 sequence reads: CASSLPLAVQETQYF. Here the CDR3 DNA reads TGTGCCAGCAGCTTACCCCTAGCGGTCCAAGAGACCCAGTACTTC.

The chain is built from TRBV4-1 and TRBJ2-7; D may be TRBD1 (6 bases). V was cut by 4 bases and J by 2 bases, with 15 bases left in between. Germline values: CDR1 MGHRA, CDR2 YSYEKL. The CDR3 totals 15 residues. The CDR3 nucleotides read TGCGCCAGCAGCCCCGTACCCAGGGGCCCCTACGAGCAGTACTTC. Translating it yields CASSPVPRGPYEQYF.

The chain couples TRBV4-3 to TRBJ2-1; 7 bases align to TRBD2. V was pared by 0 bases and J by 10 bases, with 12 bases of the junction left unmatched. This CDR3 is built from 16 residues. Germline loops: CDR1 LGHNA, CDR2 YSLEER. DNA for the CDR3: TGCGCCAGCAGCCAAGATCGGGCGGGAGCCCTTTGGGAGCAGTTCTTC. It specifies CASSQDRAGALWEQFF.

The genes are TRBV7-9 and TRBJ2-2; 8 nucleotides line up with TRBD2. The germline gives CDR1 SEHNR, CDR2 FQNEAQ (reference sequence). With 5 bases clipped from V and 5 bases from J, the junction kept 13 bases outside the gene matches. The CDR3 length is 17 residues. CDR3 protein: CASSPGALAGQTGELFF. As DNA, the CDR3 is TGTGCCAGCAGCCCGGGGGCGCTAGCGGGCCAGACCGGGGAGCTGTTTTTT.

This chain links TRBV5-1 with TRBJ2-7; 7 bases map to TRBD1. V shed 3 bases, J shed 2 bases, and the junction held 8 bases outside the gene matches. CDR1 is SGHRS, CDR2 YFSETQ, per germline. This CDR3 region has 15 residues. Here the CDR3 DNA reads TGCGCCAGCAGCTCCCCCGGGACAGCCACCTACGAGCAGTACTTC. Translating gives CASSSPGTATYEQYF.

The rearrangement uses TRBV7-8 and TRBJ1-2; TRBD1 might be the D (6 bases). With 5 bases removed from V and 5 bases from J, the gap between germline ends came to 24 bases. This CDR3 has 17 amino acids. CDR1 is SGHVS, CDR2 FQNEAQ, per germline. CDR3 sequence reads: CASSPPPGQSSGYGYTF. In DNA form, the CDR3 reads TGTGCCAGCAGCCCACCCCCCGGACAGTCGAGTGGGTATGGCTACACCTTC. Filled out from reference TRBV7-8 and TRBJ1-2, the complete variable domain reads GAGVSQSPRYKVAKRGQDVALRCDPISGHVSLFWYQQALGQGPEFLTYFQNEAQLDKSGLPSDRFFAERPEGSVSTLKIQRTQQEDSAVYLCASSPPPGQSSGYGYTFGSGTRLTVV.

This CDR3 reads CSASSLAAARIEQFF. CDR3 sequence (DNA): TGCAGTGCTAGTAGTCTAGCGGCCGCCCGGATCGAGCAGTTCTTC. The V call is TRBV20-1, the J call TRBJ2-1, with 7 bases lining up with TRBD2. The CDR3 is 15 amino acids. CDR1 is DFQATT, CDR2 SNEGSKA, per germline (reference sequence). The V segment lost 3 bases and the J segment 10 bases; nucleotides outside the gene matches: 15.

The chain couples TRBV10-2 to TRBJ2-1; D not certain. Germline V gives CDR1 WSHSY, CDR2 SAAADI. This CDR3 is built from 12 residues. Between the trimmed V and J ends, which lost 4 bases and 4 bases, there was a span of 5 bases. CDR3 sequence: CASSALYNEQFF. The CDR3 nucleotides read TGCGCCAGCAGTGCTTTGTACAATGAGCAGTTCTTC.

The chain links TRBV30 to TRBJ1-2; maybe TRBD1 (6 bases). CDR3 size: 13 residues. The V gene's germline CDR1 is GTSNPN and CDR2 SVGIG (reference sequence). Trimming cost V 3 bases and J 7 bases, with 15 bases left between them. The CDR3 is CAWSPGGASGYTF. In nucleotides, the CDR3 is TGTGCCTGGAGCCCCGGGGGGGCCTCTGGCTACACCTTC.

Here the CDR3 reads CASSQGRLGELFF. In nucleotides, the CDR3 is TGTGCCAGCAGCCAAGGGCGGCTCGGGGAGCTGTTTTTT. The J gene is TRBJ2-2, the V gene TRBV3-1 (or the pseudogene TRBV3-2); D call uncertain. The CDR3 is 13 amino acids. Germline loops: CDR1 LGHDT, CDR2 YNNKEL (reference sequence). Trimming removed 1 base from V and 7 bases from J, with 7 bases in between.

The chain recombines TRBV19 with TRBJ2-1; 12 bases line up with TRBD2. Per germline, CDR1 LNHDA and CDR2 SQIVND (reference sequence). This CDR3 has 17 residues. With 3 bases clipped from V and 1 base from J, the junction kept 4 bases outside the gene matches. CDR3 DNA sequence: TGTGCCAGTAGTATTTTCGGACTAGCGGGATCCTACAATGAGCAGTTCTTC. This sequence encodes CASSIFGLAGSYNEQFF.

The J gene is TRBJ2-2, the V gene TRBV24-1; the D gene is possibly TRBD1 (6 bases). This CDR3 has 14 residues. Germline CDR1 and CDR2: KGHDR and SFDVKD. V was pared by 8 bases and J by 4 bases, with 13 bases between. The CDR3: CATTLTGSTGELFF. The DNA for the CDR3 is TGTGCCACCACCCTTACAGGGTCCACCGGGGAGCTGTTTTTT.

J is TRBJ2-3 and V is TRBV27; D is perhaps TRBD2 (5 bases). CDR3 size: 16 residues. The V gene's germline CDR1 is MNHEY and CDR2 SMNVEV (reference sequence). V was clipped by 4 bases and J by 4 bases, with 18 bases between them. The CDR3 sequence: CASSSPPWAGADTQYF. The CDR3 DNA reads as TGTGCCAGCAGTTCCCCCCCGTGGGCGGGCGCAGATACGCAGTATTTT.

This chain joins TRBV5-1 and TRBJ2-5, with a possible D match to TRBD2 (6 bases). Trimming cost V 0 bases and J 1 base, with 7 bases left between them. The CDR3 sequence is 14 residues long. Per germline, CDR1 SGHRS and CDR2 YFSETQ. CDR3 residues: CASSLGGVQETQYF. DNA for the CDR3: TGCGCCAGCAGCTTGGGGGGGGTCCAAGAGACCCAGTACTTC.

The chain couples TRBV18 to TRBJ1-2; TRBD1 aligns across 8 bases. The V gene's germline CDR1 is KGHSH and CDR2 LQKENI. With 5 bases clipped from V and 4 bases from J, the junction kept 3 bases outside the gene matches. This CDR3 comprises 13 residues. The CDR3 protein is CASSGQGSYGYTF. The CDR3, as DNA: TGTGCCAGCTCAGGACAGGGATCCTATGGCTACACCTTC.

CDR3 residues: CAWSVSPGGIQYF. CDR3 nucleotide sequence: TGTGCCTGGAGTGTATCCCCCGGGGGCATTCAGTACTTC. The rearrangement joins TRBV30 to TRBJ2-4, with D possibly being TRBD2 (6 bases). V lost 0 bases, J lost 9 bases, and 12 bases lay in between. The length of the CDR3 is 13 residues. In germline, CDR1 is GTSNPN, CDR2 SVGIG (reference sequence).

The V call is TRBV6-5, the J call TRBJ2-7; TRBD1 agrees at 7 bases. Germline trimming cut 6 bases from V and 3 bases from J; bases unmatched to any gene: 5. From germline, CDR1 is MNHEY and CDR2 SVGAGI. CDR3 length: 13 amino acids. The CDR3 DNA reads as TGTGCCAGCAGGGGACAGACCGACTACGAGCAGTACTTC. This sequence encodes CASRGQTDYEQYF.

The rearrangement uses TRBV4-1 and TRBJ1-5; D not resolved. Trimming pared 6 bases from V and 4 bases from J, leaving 22 bases between. The CDR3 has 17 amino acids. CDR1 is MGHRA and CDR2 is YSYEKL in the germline V gene. CDR3 residues: CASSHSPRAASNQPQHF. The CDR3 nucleotides are TGCGCCAGCAGTCATTCACCGCGGGCAGCCTCTAATCAGCCCCAGCATTTT.

This clone was seen a single time. The V call is TRBV18, the J call TRBJ1-1; 8 bases match TRBD1. CDR3 length: 16 residues. Germline loops: CDR1 KGHSH, CDR2 LQKENI. V lost 3 bases, J lost 0 bases, and 6 bases stayed unmatched. The CDR3 DNA follows: TGTGCCAGCTCACCGGACAGGGTGGGGGTGAACACTGAAGCTTTCTTT. Amino acid sequence: CASSPDRVGVNTEAFF.

The chain recombines TRBV5-1 with TRBJ2-3; 9 bases map to TRBD1. The V segment lost 2 bases and the J segment 2 bases; nucleotides outside the gene matches: 9. Per the germline V gene, CDR1 is SGHRS and CDR2 is YFSETQ. CDR3 length: 17 amino acids. The CDR3: CASSLPQGATPTDTQYF. The CDR3, as DNA: TGCGCCAGCAGCTTACCACAGGGGGCAACGCCCACAGATACGCAGTATTTT.

Only one count was recorded for this clone. The genes are TRBV7-9 and TRBJ2-7, with a possible D match to TRBD2 (5 bases). Trimming shortened V by 3 bases and J by 13 bases, and 19 bases separated the two germline ends. The germline V gene encodes CDR1 SEHNR and CDR2 FQNEAQ (reference sequence). This CDR3 has 13 amino acids. The CDR3 protein is CASSLRALQVVYF. Written as DNA, the CDR3 is TGTGCCAGCAGCTTGAGGGCCCTCCAAGTGGTCTACTTC.

V usage is TRBV5-5 and J usage is TRBJ2-3, with 10 bases lining up with TRBD2. CDR1 is SGHKS and CDR2 is YYEKEE in the germline V gene (reference sequence). With 1 base clipped from V and 2 bases from J, the junction kept 10 bases outside the gene matches. The CDR3 loop spans 18 amino acids. DNA of the CDR3: TGTGCCAGCAGCTTGCGCTCCCAGCTAGCGGGAGCCACAGATACGCAGTATTTT. Amino acid sequence: CASSLRSQLAGATDTQYF.

V usage is TRBV11-2 and J usage is TRBJ2-7, with D possibly matching TRBD1 (6 bases). Germline V gives CDR1 SGHAT, CDR2 FQNNGV. The V end lost 1 base, the J end lost 12 bases, and 19 bases lay between the germline ends. There are 14 residues in the CDR3. This CDR3 is CASSLGPGAPFGYF. CDR3 bases: TGTGCCAGCAGCTTAGGCCCAGGGGCACCCTTCGGGTACTTC.

The V gene is TRBV27, the J gene TRBJ1-2; D may be TRBD1 (5 bases). V lost 3 bases to trimming and J lost 7 bases, with 12 bases between them. This CDR3 contains 13 residues. Per germline, CDR1 MNHEY and CDR2 SMNVEV (reference sequence). The CDR3 DNA follows: TGTGCCAGCAGTTTTGGGGACTCTTTTGGCTACACCTTC. Translation gives CASSFGDSFGYTF.

This chain links TRBV30 with TRBJ2-7, with TRBD2 as a possible D gene (6 bases). Trimming stripped 1 base from V and 10 bases from J, with 14 bases between. Germline CDR1 and CDR2: GTSNPN and SVGIG (reference sequence). This CDR3 region has 12 residues. CDR3 protein: CAWSEGGGKQYF. Written as DNA, the CDR3 is TGTGCCTGGAGTGAGGGTGGGGGGAAACAGTACTTC.

The rearrangement uses TRBV18 and TRBJ2-3; possibly TRBD1 for D (5 bases). Germline V lookup: CDR1 KGHSH, CDR2 LQKENI. V lost 1 base and J lost 0, with 17 bases in between. The CDR3 length is 18 residues. The CDR3 protein is CASSPLRPQGPSTDTQYF. CDR3 DNA sequence: TGTGCCAGCTCACCACTACGGCCGCAGGGCCCTAGCACAGATACGCAGTATTTT.